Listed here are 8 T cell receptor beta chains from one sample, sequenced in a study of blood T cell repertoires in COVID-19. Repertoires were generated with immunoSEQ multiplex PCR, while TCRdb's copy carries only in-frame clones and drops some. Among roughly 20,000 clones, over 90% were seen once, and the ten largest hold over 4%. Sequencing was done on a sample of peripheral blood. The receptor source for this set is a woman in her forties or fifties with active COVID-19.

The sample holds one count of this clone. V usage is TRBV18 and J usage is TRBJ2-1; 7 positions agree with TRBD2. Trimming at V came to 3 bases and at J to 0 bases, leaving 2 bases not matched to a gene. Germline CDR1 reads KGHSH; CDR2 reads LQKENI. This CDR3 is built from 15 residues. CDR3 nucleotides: TGTGCCAGCTCACCGGGCGGGGGCTCCTACAATGAGCAGTTCTTC. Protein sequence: CASSPGGGSYNEQFF. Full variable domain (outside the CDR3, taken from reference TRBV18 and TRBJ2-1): NAGVMQNPRHLVRRRGQEARLRCSPMKGHSHVYWYRQLPEEGLKFMVYLQKENIIDESGMPKERFSAEFPKEGPSILRIQQVVRGDSAAYFCASSPGGGSYNEQFFGPGTRLTVL.

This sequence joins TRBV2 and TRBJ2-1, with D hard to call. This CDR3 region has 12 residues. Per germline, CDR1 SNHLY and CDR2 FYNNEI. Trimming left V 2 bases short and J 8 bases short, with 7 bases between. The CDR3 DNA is TGTGCCAGCAGTGAAAACGGTTATGAGCAGTTCTTC. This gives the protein CASSENGYEQFF.

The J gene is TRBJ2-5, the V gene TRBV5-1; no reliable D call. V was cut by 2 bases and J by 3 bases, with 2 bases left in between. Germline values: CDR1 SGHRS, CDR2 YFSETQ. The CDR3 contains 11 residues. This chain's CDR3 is CASSFKETQYF. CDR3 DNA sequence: TGCGCCAGCAGCTTTAAAGAGACCCAGTACTTC.

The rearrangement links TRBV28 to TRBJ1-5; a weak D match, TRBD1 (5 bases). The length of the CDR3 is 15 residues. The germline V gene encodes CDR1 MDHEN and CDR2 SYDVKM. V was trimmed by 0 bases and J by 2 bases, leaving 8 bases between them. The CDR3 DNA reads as TGTGCCAGCAGTTTATGGTCCAGGGGCAATCAGCCCCAGCATTTT. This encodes CASSLWSRGNQPQHF.

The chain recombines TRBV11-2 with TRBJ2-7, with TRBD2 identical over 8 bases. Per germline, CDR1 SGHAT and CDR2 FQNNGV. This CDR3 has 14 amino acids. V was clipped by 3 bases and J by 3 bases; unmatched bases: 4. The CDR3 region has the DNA TGTGCCAGCAGCTTTGCGGGAGGTAACTACGAGCAGTACTTC. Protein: CASSFAGGNYEQYF.

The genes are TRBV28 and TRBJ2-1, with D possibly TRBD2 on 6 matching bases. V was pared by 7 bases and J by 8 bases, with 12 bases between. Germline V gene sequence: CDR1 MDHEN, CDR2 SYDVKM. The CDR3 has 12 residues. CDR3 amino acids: CASTRGGYEQFF. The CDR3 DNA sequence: TGTGCCAGCACCCGTGGAGGGTATGAGCAGTTCTTC.

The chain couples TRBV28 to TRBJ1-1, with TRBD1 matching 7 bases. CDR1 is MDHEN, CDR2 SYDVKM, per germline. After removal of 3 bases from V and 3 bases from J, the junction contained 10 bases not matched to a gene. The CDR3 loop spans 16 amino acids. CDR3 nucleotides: TGTGCCAGCAGTTTCCCAAAACCCAGGGGGGACACTGAAGCTTTCTTT. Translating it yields CASSFPKPRGDTEAFF. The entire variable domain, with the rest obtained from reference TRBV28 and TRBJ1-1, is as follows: DVKVTQSSRYLVKRTGEKVFLECVQDMDHENMFWYRQDPGLGLRLIYFSYDVKMKEKGDIPEGYSVSREKKERFSLILESASTNQTSMYLCASSFPKPRGDTEAFFGQGTRLTVV.

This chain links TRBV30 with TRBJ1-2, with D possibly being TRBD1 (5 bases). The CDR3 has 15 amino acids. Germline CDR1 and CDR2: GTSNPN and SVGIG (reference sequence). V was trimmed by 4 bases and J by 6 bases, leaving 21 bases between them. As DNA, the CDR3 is TGTGCCTGGATCCATAGGGGACGGGGGGTCCATGGCTACACCTTC. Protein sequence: CAWIHRGRGVHGYTF.